This TCR beta chain was identified during a study of resident and recirculating memory T cells in vitiligo. Trimming stripped 8 bases from V and 1 base from J, with 17 bases between. The CDR3 consists of 15 residues. Per the germline V gene, CDR1 is SGHNT and CDR2 is YENEEA. The protocol was immunoSEQ multiplex PCR, while the TCRdb copy is restricted to in-frame clones and leaves out a portion. The sample consists of 70,000 to 85,000 clones, 90% to 95% of them appearing once. No vitiligo treatment was given during the prior three months. The chain links TRBV11-3 to TRBJ1-1; tentative D call: TRBD1 (5 bases). Sequenced input: blood. The TCR was taken from a male donor with vitiligo. DNA for the CDR3: TGTGCCAGCCCCTCCGGTGGGGGGGAGAACACTGAAGCTTTCTTT. Amino acids: CASPSGGGENTEAFF.